This T cell receptor beta chain came from a study of shared T cell receptors in the human thymus. The protocol was immunoSEQ multiplex PCR, while the TCRdb copy is restricted to in-frame clones and leaves out a portion. The table includes tens of thousands of clones, roughly 96% detected once. Comments on this clone: Its ends do not fully match the called genes, so a read error is possible.

There are 13 residues in the CDR3. The V gene's germline CDR1 is SGHDT and CDR2 YYEEEE. V usage is TRBV5-6 and J usage is TRBJ1-2; D unresolved. The source material was thymocytes. The origin of this receptor is a human donor. CDR3 sequence reads: CAGRTGGFYGYTF. The CDR3 coding sequence is TGTGCCGGCAGGACTGGAGGTTTCTATGGCTACACCTTC. The full variable domain, rest sourced from reference TRBV5-6 and TRBJ1-2, is DAGVTQSPTHLIKTRGQQVTLRCSPKSGHDTVSWYQQALGQGPQFIFQYYEEEERQRGNFPDRFSGHQFPNYSSELNVNALLLGDSALYLCAGRTGGFYGYTFGSGTRLTVV.